This T cell receptor beta chain is from a study of T cell responses to AZD1222 COVID-19 vaccine. V was cut by 7 bases and J by 1 base, with 11 bases left in between. CDR1 and CDR2 (germline): MNHEY, SMNVEV (reference sequence). The CDR3 length is 14 residues. For this clone: Its antigen remains unidentified.

General study findings and limits: The reported proportion of spike-specific TCRs targeting unmutated variant regions was nearly half. The study sampled repertoires only after the peak T cell response.

The data were produced by immunoSEQ multiplex PCR, yet TCRdb's version contains in-frame clones alone and is incomplete. The sample holds 80,000 or so clones, around nine tenths seen once. The V gene is TRBV27, the J gene TRBJ2-1; no reliable D call. The sample consisted of peripheral blood, taken on day 0 of AZD1222 vaccination. The sequence derives from an adult in good health. The DNA of the CDR3 is TGTGCCAGCACCGGGCAGTTATCCTACAATGAGCAGTTCTTC. Translation: CASTGQLSYNEQFF.